A single T cell receptor (beta chain) is shown here with its context. The V gene lost 2 bases and the J gene lost 3 bases, with 13 bases spanning the gap. Germline CDR1 SGHNT, CDR2 YENEEA. The CDR3 sequence is 15 residues long. TCRdb keeps only in-frame clones here, not all; method: immunoSEQ multiplex PCR. Among 500,000 to 750,000 clones listed, 88% were seen once. The data belong to a study of shared T cell receptors in the human thymus. The sample also formed part of further work on human thymus T cells. Turning to that study: Donation came from healthy Finnish infants having corrective surgery for congenital heart defects. During corrective heart surgery, resections were taken, and the thymus tissue came from them. Thymic and blood repertoires seemed to favor certain V and J genes.

J is TRBJ1-1 and V is TRBV11-3, with D maybe TRBD1 (5 bases). This clonotype was sampled from a boy younger than two with a congenital heart defect. The sample was thymocytes. The DNA for the CDR3 is TGTGCCAGCAGCTTACACCGAGACAGAGACACTGAAGCTTTCTTT. Amino acids: CASSLHRDRDTEAFF. Full variable domain (missing parts from reference TRBV11-3 and TRBJ1-1): EAGVVQSPRYKIIEKKQPVAFWCNPISGHNTLYWYLQNLGQGPELLIRYENEEAVDDSQLPKDRFSAERLKGVDSTLKIQPAELGDSAVYLCASSLHRDRDTEAFFGQGTRLTVV.